This T cell receptor beta chain derives from a study of blood T cell repertoires in COVID-19 (dated by TCRdb to 2018 to 2021). As for the study more broadly: Collaborator samples came from the United States, Italy and Spain and covered acute and convalescent phases of COVID-19. The material from the prospective study consisted of cDNA or gDNA derived from T cells, B-cell-depleted T cells, or PBMCs. Sample metadata almost always included a de-identified subject ID, COVID-19 status, age in years and sex. The samples were drawn from the first 160 participants of the ongoing ImmuneRACE study and from 1,200 or so subjects provided by 6 global collaborators. The repertoires were released in a freely available public database intended as a resource for research on the immune response to SARS-CoV-2. Subjects who had been exposed to COVID-19, were actively infected with it, or had recovered from it provided the deeply sampled blood TCRbeta repertoires that made up the dataset. Where HLA class I and class II types were available, the types were taken from metadata supplied by the sample provider, not from assay-based typing. Findings and caveats that apply to the study as a whole: The quantity of clinical and demographic metadata differed by source and by participant and was supplied without curation.

The immunoSEQ Assay, a bias-controlled multiplex PCR, was used to amplify TCRbeta CDR3 regions from genomic DNA. As for how the authors treated the data: Nucleated cell counts per sample were estimated from amplification of reference gene primers within the assay. To quantify the absolute abundance of each unique TCRbeta CDR3 rearrangement, sequence reads were collapsed and filtered. Productive Simpson clonality was computed per sample as the square root of Simpson's diversity index over productive rearrangements. Drawn from immuneACCESS, this table holds only the in-frame rearrangements with V and J called that TCRdb kept. Clones are partly lost; checked studies trace under half to an unresolved V gene and leave the rest unexplained. The V and J calls and clone size were taken over from that table, and D and trimming were inferred from the DNA. Across this sample there are some 250,000 clones, with 81% seen only once. The top ten hold about 3.2% of the sample.

As to this clone: It lacks a known antigen. Base quality data are lacking; no much larger clone is found one base away.

Collaborating institutions collected whole blood in K2EDTA tubes following their own protocols. Collaborator samples were shipped for TCRbeta analysis as frozen whole blood, isolated PBMCs, or DNA extracted from either sample type. Trimming leaves V shorter by 6 bases and J shorter by 4 bases, with the junction holding 13 bases beyond the gene matches. The CDR3 sequence holds 17 residues, the cysteine and phenylalanine included. The entry retains the CDR3 DNA only, 51 bases that are in frame from base 1. The germline V gene yields SGHNT for CDR1 and YENEEA for CDR2. Sequences were obtained from peripheral blood. The chain was built from TRBV11-3 and TRBJ2-5; 11 bases in between match TRBD2. The TCR originated in a woman aged 55-70 years with active or convalescent COVID-19. The CDR3 region: CASSTGGLAGGIETQYF. The DNA sequence reads TGTGCCAGCAGTACGGGAGGCCTAGCGGGGGGCATAGAGACCCAGTACTTC.